This is a list of T cell receptor beta chains from one sample in a study of OX40 agonist ivuxolimab in advanced cancers. The repertoire was sequenced with immunoSEQ multiplex PCR; TCRdb's copy has only in-frame clones and lacks some. The sample has some 69,000 clones, 88% seen once; the top ten hold approximately 2.6%. Sequenced material: CD4+ or CD8+ T cells sorted from blood, taken in a trial of the OX40 agonist ivuxolimab. The receptors originated from an adult with an advanced solid tumor such as melanoma, head and neck, liver or kidney cancer. The CDR3 runs from the conserved cysteine through the conserved F or W. Only part of the rows carry a size: once, few, many, or a class if the clone is expanded.

TRBJ2-4	TRBV2	NA	CASRETSGGGGIQYF
TRBJ2-2	TRBV9	NA	CASSPRGGGANTGELFF
TRBJ1-2	TRBV7-2	NA	CASSHYRVEGYGYTF
TRBJ2-3	TRBV2	NA	CASSGGGYPDTQYF
TRBJ1-2	TRBV19	NA	CASSIAQGASDLGYTF
TRBJ1-1	TRBV19	NA	CASSKTWRDTEAFF
TRBJ1-6	TRBV9	NA	CASTQGGGGSPLHF
TRBJ2-3	TRBV7-2	NA	CASSLSGLAGADTQYF
TRBJ2-6	TRBV6-1	NA	CASSGPDREGVLTF
TRBJ2-1	TRBV6-5	NA	CASSYSPSTPHNEQFF
TRBJ2-7	TRBV4-2	NA	CASSQKNSGAYEQYF
TRBJ2-5	TRBV7-8	NA	CASSPYRVAGETSRWTQYF
TRBJ1-1	TRBV6-1	NA	CASRSQGFTEAFF
TRBJ2-7	TRBV18	NA	CASSPQGQGFEQYF
TRBJ2-5	TRBV6-1	NA	CASSENGGGETQYF
TRBJ2-3	TRBV5-4	NA	CASGTSGTDTQYF
TRBJ2-7	TRBV6-5	NA	CASSSDRASYEQYF
TRBJ1-3	TRBV11-3	NA	CASSSSGRPGNTIYF
TRBJ2-1	TRBV7-2	NA	CASSLVSGRVRNEQFF
TRBJ2-5	TRBV7-9	NA	CASTSSDTLGETQYF
TRBJ2-7	TRBV18	NA	CASQLAGGVYEQYF
TRBJ2-3	TRBV14	NA	CASSLNLGLIDTQYF
TRBJ2-7	TRBV19	NA	CASSTGTGISYEQYF
TRBJ1-1	TRBV28	NA	CASRPLGVPSTEAFF
TRBJ1-6	TRBV14	NA	CASSQDLASPLHF
TRBJ2-3	TRBV5-1	once	CASSLGGKSTDTQYF
TRBJ2-2	TRBV11-3	NA	CASSTGLRGELFF
TRBJ2-2	TRBV11-2	NA	CASSLLRGFTTGELFF
TRBJ1-1	TRBV11-3	NA	CASSQTEQAEAFF
TRBJ1-5	TRBV4-1	NA	CASSQERGEGYSNQPQHF
TRBJ2-3	TRBV10-3	NA	CAISGGMRTSTDTQYF
TRBJ2-2	TRBV18	few	CASSPSRAERDYTGELFF
TRBJ1-3	TRBV18	NA	CASSPKPGHAVNTIYF
TRBJ2-5	TRBV6-5	NA	CASRRGGSRETQYF
TRBJ2-3	TRBV19	NA	CASSTRLSSGGTDTQYF
TRBJ1-1	TRBV7-9	NA	CASSPGTQAFF
TRBJ1-3	TRBV28	NA	CASISQGFGGNTIYF
TRBJ2-1	TRBV6-5	NA	CASSYGQVNYNEQFF
TRBJ2-2	TRBV6-5	NA	CASGQGGRTGELFF
TRBJ2-3	TRBV19	few	CASSRTVDRTDTQYF
TRBJ1-5	TRBV19	NA	CASSIVTRGNQPQHF
TRBJ2-3	TRBV5-4	NA	CASSLGSGGQRYTQYF